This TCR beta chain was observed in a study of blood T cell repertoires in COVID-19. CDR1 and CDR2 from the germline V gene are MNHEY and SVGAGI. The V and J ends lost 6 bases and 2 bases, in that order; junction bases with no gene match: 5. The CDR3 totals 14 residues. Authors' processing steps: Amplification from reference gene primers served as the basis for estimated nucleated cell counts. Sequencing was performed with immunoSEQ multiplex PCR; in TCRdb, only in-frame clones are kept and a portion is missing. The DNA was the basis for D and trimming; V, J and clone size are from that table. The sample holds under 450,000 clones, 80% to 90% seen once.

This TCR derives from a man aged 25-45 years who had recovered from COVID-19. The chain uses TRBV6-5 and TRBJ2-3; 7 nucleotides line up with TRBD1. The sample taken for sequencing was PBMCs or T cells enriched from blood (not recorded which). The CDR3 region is CASRKGANTDTQYF. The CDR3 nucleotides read TGTGCCAGCAGAAAGGGGGCCAACACAGATACGCAGTATTTT.